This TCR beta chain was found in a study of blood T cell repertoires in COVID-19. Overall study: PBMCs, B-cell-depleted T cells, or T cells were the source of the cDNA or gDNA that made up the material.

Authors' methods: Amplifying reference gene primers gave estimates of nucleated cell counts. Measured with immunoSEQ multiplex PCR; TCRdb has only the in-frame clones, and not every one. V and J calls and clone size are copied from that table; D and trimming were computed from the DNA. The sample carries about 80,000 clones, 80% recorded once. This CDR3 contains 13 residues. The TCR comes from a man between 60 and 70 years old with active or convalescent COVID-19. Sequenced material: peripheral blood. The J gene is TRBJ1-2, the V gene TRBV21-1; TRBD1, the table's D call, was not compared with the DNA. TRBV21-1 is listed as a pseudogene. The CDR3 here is CASSKAQSYGYTF. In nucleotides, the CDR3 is TGTGCCAGCAGCAAAGCACAGAGCTATGGCTACACCTTC.